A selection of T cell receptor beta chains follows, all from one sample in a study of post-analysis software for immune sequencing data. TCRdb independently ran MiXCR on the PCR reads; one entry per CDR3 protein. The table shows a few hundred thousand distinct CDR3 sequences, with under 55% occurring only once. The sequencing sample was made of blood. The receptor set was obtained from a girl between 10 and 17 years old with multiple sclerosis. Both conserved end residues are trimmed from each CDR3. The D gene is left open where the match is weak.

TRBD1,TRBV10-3,AISESYPGQGPNDQETQY
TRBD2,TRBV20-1,SARAELAVNNEQF
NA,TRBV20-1,SAIDSYNSPLH
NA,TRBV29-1,SVGPRNADTQY
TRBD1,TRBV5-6,ASSSDRDYEQY
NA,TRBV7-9,ASSQVKGPQETQY
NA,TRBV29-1,SSRAPSYNEQF
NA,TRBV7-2,ASSLGVGYNEQF
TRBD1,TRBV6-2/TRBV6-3,ASSYFPGQGAHEQY
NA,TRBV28,ASSRPGDLETQY
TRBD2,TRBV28,ASSSGGLAARNEQF
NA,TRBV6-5,ASSRPGHQARGEQY
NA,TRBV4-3,ASSHEGGDQPQH
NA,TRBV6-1,ASTLGSGNQPQH
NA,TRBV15,ATSRDRDSQPQH
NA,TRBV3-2,ASPGETQY
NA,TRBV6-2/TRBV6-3,ASGINIGTTLNTEAF
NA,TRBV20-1,SASSQGDQPQH
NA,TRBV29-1,SVEVSGSYNEQY
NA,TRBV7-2,ASSLASLAYEQY
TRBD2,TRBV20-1,SANPSGIQQF
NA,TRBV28,ASSLELSEQY
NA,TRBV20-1,SARVAADETQY
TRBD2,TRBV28,ASSSLLAGKGNEQF
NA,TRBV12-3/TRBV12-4,ASSLDARDYNEQF
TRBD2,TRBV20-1,SARRPGLAGEEWYNEQF
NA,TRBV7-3,ASSLDGNEQF
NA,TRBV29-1,SVAWTLNELF
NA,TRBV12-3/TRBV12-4,ASSRVGEQF
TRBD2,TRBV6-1,ASSAVGLATGEQF
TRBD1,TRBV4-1,ASSPLRQGGRDTEAF
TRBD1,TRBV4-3,ASSQVQGTLQY
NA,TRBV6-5,ASSYRDRTYNEQF
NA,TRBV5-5,ASSLDSTGPNEQF
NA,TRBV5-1,ASKVGGSVSDTQY
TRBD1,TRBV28,ASRQGAVPNEQF
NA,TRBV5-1,ASSLVEGETQY
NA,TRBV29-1,SVGWQQETQY
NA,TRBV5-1,ASSSLGGESGANVRT
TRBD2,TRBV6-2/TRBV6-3,ASSYSLAGAGEQY
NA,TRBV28,ASSSAEGRNEQF
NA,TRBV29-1,SAGPMNTEAF
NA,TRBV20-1,SASTPKSSETQY
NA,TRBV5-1,ASSLGRATEVVETQY
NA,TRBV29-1,SVRRGQIDYEQY
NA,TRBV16,ASSQSPVPNEQF
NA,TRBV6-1,ASSEARGRSEKLF
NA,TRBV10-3,AISESKAGATLSYEQY
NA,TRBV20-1,SARVVQGGLYNEQF
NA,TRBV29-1,SVVSGDGYT
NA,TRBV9,ASSPPINRSYNEQF
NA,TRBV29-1,SVAGGLYQETQY
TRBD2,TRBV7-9,ASRAIREAPEQF
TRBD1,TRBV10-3,AASDRADTEAF
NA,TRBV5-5,ASSRPDGNEQF
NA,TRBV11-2,ASSLTGGGTDTQY
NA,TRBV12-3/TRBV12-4,ASSFMAGVYEQY
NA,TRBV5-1,ASSLGGTNSYEQY
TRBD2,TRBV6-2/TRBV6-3,ASRTPGGRPWEQY
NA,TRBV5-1,ASSFVDRPYTEAF